This TCR beta chain was captured in a study of T cells in women clearing cervical HPV infection. Some clones are missing from TCRdb's copy, which holds only in-frame ones; the method was immunoSEQ multiplex PCR. The sample table includes around 31,000 clones. Input material: blood buffy coat. This clonotype was sampled from a woman aged 18-70 years with a cervical HPV16 infection that either progressed to CIN3+ or cleared (not recorded which).

This CDR3 is CSHQTGAGELFF. The covered CDR3 bases are TGCAGCCACCAGACGGGGGCCGGGGAG. The V gene is TRBV29-1, the J gene TRBJ2-2; a possible D gene is TRBD2 (6 bases). The read ends 3 residues before the CDR3 terminus; that terminus is restored from the germline J gene. Germline CDR1 SQVTM, CDR2 ANQGSEA. This CDR3 is built from 12 residues. V lost 8 bases and J lost 6, with 13 bases in between.